This T cell receptor (beta chain) was recovered during a study of blood T cell repertoires in COVID-19. Study-wide context: The United States, Italy and Spain supplied acute and convalescent COVID-19 samples. T cells, B-cell-depleted T cells, or PBMCs provided the cDNA or gDNA that served as material.

In the original processing: For nucleated cells, counts were estimated from reference gene primer amplification. TCRdb's copy holds only in-frame clones and misses some; the assay was immunoSEQ multiplex PCR. That table gives V, J and clone size, and the DNA gave D and trimming. The repertoire consists of over 250,000 clones, with approximately 84% occurring once and the leading ten covering almost 1.5%. Seattle researchers signed up patients amid active infection and tracked them longitudinally. The clonotype originates from a human donor with COVID-19, enrolled during active disease. The donor label of this sample is uncertain. Sequencing was done on a sample of peripheral blood.

CDR3 protein: CASSNAGGCGYTF. The CDR3 nucleotides are TGTGCCAGCAGCAACGCAGGGGGCTGTGGCTACACCTTC. V and J are TRBV21-1 and TRBJ1-2; the tabulated D call, TRBD1, remains unverified against the DNA. TRBV21-1 is a known pseudogene. The CDR3 contains 13 residues.